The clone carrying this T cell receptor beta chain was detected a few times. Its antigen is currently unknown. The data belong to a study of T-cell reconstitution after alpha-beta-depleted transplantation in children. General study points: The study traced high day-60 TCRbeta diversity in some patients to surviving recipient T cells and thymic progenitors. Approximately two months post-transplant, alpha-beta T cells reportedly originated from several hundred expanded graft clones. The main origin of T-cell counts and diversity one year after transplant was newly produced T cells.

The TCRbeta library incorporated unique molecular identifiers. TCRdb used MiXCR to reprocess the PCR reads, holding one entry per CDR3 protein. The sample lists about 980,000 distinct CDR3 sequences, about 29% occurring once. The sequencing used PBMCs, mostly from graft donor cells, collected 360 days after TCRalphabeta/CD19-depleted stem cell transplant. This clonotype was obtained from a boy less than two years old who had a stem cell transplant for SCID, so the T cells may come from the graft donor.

The CDR3 DNA is TGCAGTGCTAGCCTTGGATGGGAGGAGGGAGAGACCCAGTACTTC. It is translated as CSASLGWEEGETQYF. J is TRBJ2-5 and V is TRBV20-1; D is possibly TRBD2 (6 bases). Trimming cost V 3 bases and J 4 bases, with 18 bases left between them. The germline V gene encodes CDR1 DFQATT and CDR2 SNEGSKA (reference sequence). This CDR3 has 15 residues.